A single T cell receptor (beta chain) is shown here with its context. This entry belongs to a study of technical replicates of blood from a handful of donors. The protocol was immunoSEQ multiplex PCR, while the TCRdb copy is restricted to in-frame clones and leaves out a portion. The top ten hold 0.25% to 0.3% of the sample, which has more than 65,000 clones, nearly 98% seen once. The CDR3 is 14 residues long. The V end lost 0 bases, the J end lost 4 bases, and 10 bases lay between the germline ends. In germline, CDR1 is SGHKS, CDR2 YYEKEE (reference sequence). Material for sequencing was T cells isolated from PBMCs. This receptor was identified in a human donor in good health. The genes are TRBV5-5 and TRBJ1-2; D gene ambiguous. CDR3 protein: CASSLAGIGYGYTF. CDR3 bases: TGTGCCAGCAGCTTGGCGGGGATAGGCTATGGCTACACCTTC.